These T cell receptor beta chains were read from a single sample in a study of T-cell memory formation after mild COVID-19. TCRdb re-derived calls from the 5' RACE reads in MiXCR, one entry per CDR3 protein. The sample contains about 13,000 distinct CDR3 sequences, about 11% of which appear only once. The sequenced sample was PBMCs or a T cell subset sorted from them (not recorded which). These receptor sequences come from an adult woman who had mild COVID-19 (a few samples of this study predate the infection). Cell type and time point are not known. The CDR3 runs from the conserved cysteine through the conserved F or W. The D gene is left open where the match is weak. Clone size is stated in some rows and not others, as once, few, many or a class when expanded.

many	.	TRBJ2-1	TRBV7-8	CASTQARGSYNEQFF	TGTGCCAGCACCCAAGCCAGGGGATCCTACAATGAGCAGTTCTTC
many	TRBD1	TRBJ2-7	TRBV7-3	CASSLAPDRGEQYF	TGTGCCAGCAGCTTAGCCCCGGACAGGGGAGAGCAGTACTTC
many	.	TRBJ2-1	TRBV7-9	CASSLAGGRNEQFF	TGTGCCAGCAGCTTAGCGGGGGGGCGGAATGAGCAGTTCTTC
many	.	TRBJ1-2	TRBV20-1	CSARDVRTPYGYTF	TGCAGTGCTAGAGATGTACGGACCCCCTATGGCTACACCTTC
.	TRBD1	TRBJ2-1	TRBV12-3/TRBV12-4	CASSFWDRGGNEQFF	TGTGCCAGCAGTTTCTGGGACAGGGGAGGGAATGAGCAGTTCTTC
many	.	TRBJ1-6	TRBV7-9	CASSLDREGYSPLHF	TGTGCCAGCAGCTTAGACAGGGAAGGTTATTCACCCCTCCACTTT
few	TRBD1	TRBJ2-1	TRBV7-6	CASSDKGQGPYNEQFF	TGTGCCAGCAGCGACAAGGGACAGGGGCCCTACAATGAGCAGTTCTTC
once	.	TRBJ1-5	TRBV10-3	CAISVGQINQPQHF	TGTGCCATCAGTGTGGGGCAGATCAATCAGCCCCAGCATTTT
many	TRBD2	TRBJ2-3	TRBV4-3	CASSQSWTRSDTQYF	TGCGCCAGCAGCCAATCCTGGACTAGATCAGATACGCAGTATTTT
many	.	TRBJ1-2	TRBV5-6	CASSYYGGDGYTF	TGTGCCAGCAGCTATTACGGGGGTGATGGCTACACCTTC
few	TRBD2	TRBJ2-5	TRBV27	CASSLFGGLAGETQYF	TGTGCCAGCAGTTTATTCGGGGGACTAGCGGGGGAGACCCAGTACTTC
many	TRBD1	TRBJ2-1	TRBV9	CASSEQGIYNEQFF	TGTGCCAGCAGCGAACAGGGGATCTACAATGAGCAGTTCTTC
many	.	TRBJ1-5	TRBV6-5	CASSYRENNQPQHF	TGTGCCAGCAGTTACAGGGAGAACAATCAGCCCCAGCATTTT
.	TRBD2	TRBJ2-1	TRBV7-2	CASSLGLAGGNEQFF	TGTGCCAGCAGCCTAGGACTAGCGGGGGGGAATGAGCAGTTCTTC
many	TRBD2	TRBJ2-7	TRBV25-1	CASSERSGRAVEQYF	TGTGCCAGCAGTGAACGTAGCGGGAGAGCAGTCGAGCAGTACTTC
many	.	TRBJ2-7	TRBV15	CATSFLMRGAYEQYF	TGTGCCACCAGCTTTTTGATGCGGGGCGCGTACGAGCAGTACTTC
many	.	TRBJ2-3	TRBV7-3	CASSLTGDTQYF	TGTGCCAGCAGCTTAACGGGAGATACGCAGTATTTT
many	TRBD1	TRBJ2-7	TRBV4-1	CASSQEPPGYVGIETGDSYEQYF	TGCGCCAGCAGCCAAGAGCCCCCGGGGTATGTGGGAATTGAGACAGGGGACTCCTACGAGCAGTACTTC
many	TRBD1	TRBJ1-2	TRBV20-1	CSAWGDSNYGYTF	TGCAGTGCCTGGGGGGACAGCAACTATGGCTACACCTTC
many	.	TRBJ2-1	TRBV6-5	CASSYYGGEQFF	TGTGCCAGCAGTTACTATGGCGGTGAGCAGTTCTTC
.	.	TRBJ2-5	TRBV6-1	CASSEGNRVYQETQYF	TGTGCCAGCAGTGAAGGAAACAGGGTGTACCAAGAGACCCAGTACTTC
many	TRBD1	TRBJ2-5	TRBV24-1	CATSDLGTGFEETQYF	TGTGCCACCAGTGATTTGGGGACAGGGTTCGAAGAGACCCAGTACTTC
many	TRBD2	TRBJ2-3	TRBV6-6	CASSYWSGGGTDTQYF	TGTGCCAGCAGTTACTGGAGCGGGGGGGGCACAGATACGCAGTATTTT
.	.	TRBJ1-3	TRBV5-1	CASTVDGSSGNTIYF	TGCGCCAGCACCGTCGACGGAAGCTCTGGAAACACCATATATTTT
many	.	TRBJ2-1	TRBV20-1	CSARGTDYNEQFF	TGCAGTGCTAGAGGGACAGACTACAATGAGCAGTTCTTC
many	TRBD2	TRBJ2-1	TRBV6-2/TRBV6-3	CASSSGLAGLTYNEQFF	TGTGCCAGCAGTTCCGGACTAGCGGGCCTTACCTACAATGAGCAGTTCTTC
many	.	TRBJ2-3	TRBV12-3/TRBV12-4	CASSSVRDTQYF	TGTGCCAGCAGTTCGGTCCGAGATACGCAGTATTTT
many	.	TRBJ1-2	TRBV6-5	CASSYSTGRYGYTF	TGTGCCAGCAGTTACTCGACAGGAAGATATGGCTACACCTTC
many	.	TRBJ2-2	TRBV15	CATSNDRRAGELFF	TGTGCCACCAGTAACGACCGGAGGGCGGGGGAGCTGTTTTTT
many	.	TRBJ1-5	TRBV6-1	CASQYRRPNQPQHF	TGTGCCAGTCAGTACAGGAGGCCGAATCAGCCCCAGCATTTT
many	.	TRBJ1-5	TRBV2	CASSVDGDQPQHF	TGTGCCAGCAGTGTCGACGGAGATCAGCCCCAGCATTTT
many	.	TRBJ1-1	TRBV24-1	CATRTDTEAFF	TGTGCCACCAGAACAGACACTGAAGCTTTCTTT
many	.	TRBJ2-1	TRBV6-2/TRBV6-3	CASSLTRTAYNEQFF	TGTGCCAGCAGCTTAACTAGGACAGCCTACAATGAGCAGTTCTTC